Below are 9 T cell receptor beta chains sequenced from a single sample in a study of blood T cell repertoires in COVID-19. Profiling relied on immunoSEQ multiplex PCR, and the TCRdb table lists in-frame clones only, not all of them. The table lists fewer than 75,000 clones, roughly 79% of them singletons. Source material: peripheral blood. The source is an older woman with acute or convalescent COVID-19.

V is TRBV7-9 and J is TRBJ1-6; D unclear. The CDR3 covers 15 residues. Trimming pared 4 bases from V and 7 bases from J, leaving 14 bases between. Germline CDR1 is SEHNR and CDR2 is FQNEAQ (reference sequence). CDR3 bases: TGTGCCAGCAGCTCCGAGGCACCGTTAAATTCACCCCTCCACTTT. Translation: CASSSEAPLNSPLHF.

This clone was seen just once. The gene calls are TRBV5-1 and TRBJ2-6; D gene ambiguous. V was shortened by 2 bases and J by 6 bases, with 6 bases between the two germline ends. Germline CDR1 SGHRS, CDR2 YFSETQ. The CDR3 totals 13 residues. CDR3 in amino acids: CASSFGLANVLTF. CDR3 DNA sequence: TGCGCCAGCAGCTTTGGCTTGGCCAACGTCCTGACTTTC.

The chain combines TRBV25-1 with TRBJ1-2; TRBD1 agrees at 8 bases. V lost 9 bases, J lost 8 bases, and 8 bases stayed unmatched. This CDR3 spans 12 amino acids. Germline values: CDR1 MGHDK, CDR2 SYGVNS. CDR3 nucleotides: TGTGCCAGTCAGGGGGCGCAGGAGGGCTACACCTTC. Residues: CASQGAQEGYTF.

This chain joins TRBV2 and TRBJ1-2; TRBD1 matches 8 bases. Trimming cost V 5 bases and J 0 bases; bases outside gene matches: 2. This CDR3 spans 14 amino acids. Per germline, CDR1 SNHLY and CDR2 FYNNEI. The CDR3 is CASSQTGANYGYTF. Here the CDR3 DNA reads TGTGCCAGCAGTCAGACAGGGGCTAACTATGGCTACACCTTC. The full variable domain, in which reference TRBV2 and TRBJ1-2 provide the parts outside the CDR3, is EPEVTQTPSHQVTQMGQEVILRCVPISNHLYFYWYRQILGQKVEFLVSFYNNEISEKSEIFDDQFSVERPDGSNFTLKIRSTKLEDSAMYFCASSQTGANYGYTFGSGTRLTVV.

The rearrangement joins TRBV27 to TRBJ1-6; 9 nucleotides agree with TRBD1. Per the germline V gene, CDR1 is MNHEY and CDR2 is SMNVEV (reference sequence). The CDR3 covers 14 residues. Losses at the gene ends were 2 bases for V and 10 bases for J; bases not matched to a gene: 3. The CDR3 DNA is TGTGCCAGCAGTTTACCTACAGGGGGCTCACCCCTCCACTTT. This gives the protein CASSLPTGGSPLHF.

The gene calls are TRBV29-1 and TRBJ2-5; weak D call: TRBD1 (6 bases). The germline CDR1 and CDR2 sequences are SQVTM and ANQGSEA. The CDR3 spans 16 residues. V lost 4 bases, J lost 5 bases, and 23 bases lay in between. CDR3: CSVAARSTGFQETQYF. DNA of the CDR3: TGCAGCGTTGCGGCCCGTTCCACAGGGTTCCAGGAGACCCAGTACTTC.

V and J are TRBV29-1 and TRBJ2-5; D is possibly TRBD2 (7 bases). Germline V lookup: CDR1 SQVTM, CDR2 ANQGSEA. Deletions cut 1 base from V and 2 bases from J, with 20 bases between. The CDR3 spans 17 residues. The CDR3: CSVEGMGWEGVQETQYF. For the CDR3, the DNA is TGCAGCGTTGAAGGCATGGGCTGGGAGGGGGTTCAAGAGACCCAGTACTTC.

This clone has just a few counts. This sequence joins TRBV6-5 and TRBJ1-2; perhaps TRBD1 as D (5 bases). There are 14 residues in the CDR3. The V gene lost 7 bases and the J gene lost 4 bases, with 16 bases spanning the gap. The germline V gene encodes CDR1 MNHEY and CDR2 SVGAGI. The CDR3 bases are TGTGCCAGCACCGTACCCGGGGGGGGCTATGGCTACACCTTC. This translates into CASTVPGGGYGYTF.

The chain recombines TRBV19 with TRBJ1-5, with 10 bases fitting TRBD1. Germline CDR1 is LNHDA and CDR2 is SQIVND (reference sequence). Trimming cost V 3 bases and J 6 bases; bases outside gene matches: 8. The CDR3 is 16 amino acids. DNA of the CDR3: TGTGCCAGTAGTATTACTGGGACAGGGGACCGTCAGCCCCAGCATTTT. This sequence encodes CASSITGTGDRQPQHF.